The 12 T cell receptor beta chains reported below all come from one sample, sequenced in a study of T cells after yellow fever vaccination. TCRdb used MiXCR to reprocess the 5' RACE reads, holding one entry per CDR3 protein. The data hold 350,000 to 450,000 distinct CDR3 sequences, with around 20% observed a single time. This material consisted of PBMCs, taken before the yellow fever booster vaccination. The receptors here all came from a young man who received the YFV17D yellow fever vaccine.

The CDR3 loop reads CASSQAQGYTEAFF. As DNA, the CDR3 is TGTGCCAGCAGCCAAGCACAGGGGTACACTGAAGCTTTCTTT. The J gene is TRBJ1-1, the V gene TRBV3-1, with 7 bases matching TRBD1. With 1 base clipped from V and 3 bases from J, the junction kept 2 bases outside the gene matches. Looked up from germline, CDR1 is LGHDT and CDR2 is YNNKEL (reference sequence). The CDR3 consists of 14 residues.

This rearrangement joins TRBV2 to TRBJ2-1; the D call may be TRBD1 or TRBD2 (5 bases each). The germline V gene encodes CDR1 SNHLY and CDR2 FYNNEI. V lost 8 bases and J lost 5, with 16 bases in between. This CDR3 has 14 amino acids. The CDR3 spells CASALGRIDNEQFF. The DNA of the CDR3 is TGTGCCAGCGCGTTGGGACGGATCGACAATGAGCAGTTCTTC.

The sample holds a few counts of this clonotype. The genes are TRBV6-2 or TRBV6-3 and TRBJ1-5; D not resolved. The CDR3 totals 13 residues. In germline, CDR1 is MNHEY, CDR2 SVGEGT. Between the trimmed V and J ends, which lost 2 bases and 6 bases, there was a span of 8 bases. The CDR3 protein is CASSYVYSQPQHF. The CDR3, as DNA: TGTGCCAGCAGTTACGTGTATTCTCAGCCCCAGCATTTT.

The rearrangement joins TRBV25-1 to TRBJ2-1; perhaps D is TRBD1 or TRBD2 (5 bases each). V was clipped by 3 bases and J by 10 bases, with 19 bases between them. The germline V gene encodes CDR1 MGHDK and CDR2 SYGVNS. The length of the CDR3 is 15 residues. The CDR3 protein is CASSERDGYRREQFF. The CDR3 region has the DNA TGTGCCAGCAGTGAGAGGGACGGATACCGACGCGAGCAGTTCTTC.

This sequence joins TRBV5-1 and TRBJ2-5, with a tentative D call TRBD2 (7 bases). CDR1 is SGHRS and CDR2 is YFSETQ in the germline V gene. The CDR3 loop spans 14 amino acids. With 7 bases removed from V and 5 bases from J, the gap between germline ends came to 18 bases. CDR3 sequence: CASRPGGADETQYF. The CDR3 bases are TGCGCCAGCCGGCCGGGGGGCGCAGATGAGACCCAGTACTTC.

In its sample, this clonotype was seen a few times. The chain uses TRBV4-1 and TRBJ2-2, with 11 bases that match TRBD2. Germline assignment: CDR1 MGHRA and CDR2 YSYEKL. This CDR3 contains 15 residues. J lost 5 bases, V lost 6 bases, and 5 bases had no gene match. The CDR3 DNA sequence: TGCGCCAGCAGTCGTAGCGGGGGGGCAACCGGGGAGCTGTTTTTT. It encodes CASSRSGGATGELFF.

This chain joins TRBV5-1 and TRBJ1-4, with 7 bases aligning to TRBD1. After removal of 3 bases from V and 2 bases from J, the junction contained 16 bases not matched to a gene. Germline CDR1 reads SGHRS; CDR2 reads YFSETQ. The CDR3 extends over 19 amino acids. The DNA of the CDR3 is TGCGCCAGCAGCTCCTCGGGAGGGGGCTTGTTGTGGACTAATGAAAAACTGTTTTTT. This sequence encodes CASSSSGGGLLWTNEKLFF.

This clonotype has ten or more counts. The rearrangement uses TRBV7-2 and TRBJ2-5; 13 nucleotides agree with TRBD2. This CDR3 is built from 15 residues. J gave up 3 bases and V 5 bases, and 3 bases lay outside the gene matches. Germline assignment: CDR1 SGHTA and CDR2 FQGNSA. CDR3 sequence reads: CASSPGTSGEETQYF. CDR3 nucleotides: TGTGCCAGCAGCCCCGGGACTAGCGGGGAAGAGACCCAGTACTTC.

This clonotype showed up many times. The chain joins TRBV7-9 to TRBJ2-2, with D hard to call. V lost 3 bases, J lost 10 bases, and 3 bases lay in between. The CDR3 totals 10 residues. Germline V lookup: CDR1 SEHNR, CDR2 FQNEAQ (reference sequence). Here the CDR3 DNA reads TGTGCCAGCAGCTTTGAGGAGCTGTTTTTT. Protein product: CASSFEELFF.

In this sample, this clonotype turned up many times. The chain is built from TRBV5-1 and TRBJ2-3; maybe TRBD1 (6 bases). Germline assignment: CDR1 SGHRS and CDR2 YFSETQ. The CDR3 runs to 15 residues. With 1 base removed from V and 1 base from J, the gap between germline ends came to 10 bases. CDR3 in DNA: TGCGCCAGCAGCTTGACAGGGCGGGGCACAGATACGCAGTATTTT. The encoded protein is CASSLTGRGTDTQYF.

The V call is TRBV12-3 or TRBV12-4, the J call TRBJ2-2; D not resolved. This CDR3 is 15 amino acids long. Trimming cost V 5 bases and J 8 bases, with 18 bases left between them. The CDR3 bases are TGTGCCAGCAGTCCTAGACGGACGGCCGTGGGGGAGCTGTTTTTT. Translated, it gives CASSPRRTAVGELFF.

This clonotype showed up many times. The gene calls are TRBV7-2 and TRBJ2-1, with D uncertain. Trimming pared 4 bases from V and 0 bases from J, leaving 13 bases between. In germline, CDR1 is SGHTA, CDR2 FQGNSA. CDR3 length equals 16 residues. For the CDR3, the DNA is TGTGCCAGCAGCTCCAGCTTAGGGCCCTCCTACAATGAGCAGTTCTTC. It yields the protein CASSSSLGPSYNEQFF. The full variable domain, its missing parts supplied by reference TRBV7-2 and TRBJ2-1, is GAGVSQSPSNKVTEKGKDVELRCDPISGHTALYWYRQSLGQGLEFLIYFQGNSAPDKSGLPSDRFSAERTGGSVSTLTIQRTQQEDSAVYLCASSSSLGPSYNEQFFGPGTRLTVL.